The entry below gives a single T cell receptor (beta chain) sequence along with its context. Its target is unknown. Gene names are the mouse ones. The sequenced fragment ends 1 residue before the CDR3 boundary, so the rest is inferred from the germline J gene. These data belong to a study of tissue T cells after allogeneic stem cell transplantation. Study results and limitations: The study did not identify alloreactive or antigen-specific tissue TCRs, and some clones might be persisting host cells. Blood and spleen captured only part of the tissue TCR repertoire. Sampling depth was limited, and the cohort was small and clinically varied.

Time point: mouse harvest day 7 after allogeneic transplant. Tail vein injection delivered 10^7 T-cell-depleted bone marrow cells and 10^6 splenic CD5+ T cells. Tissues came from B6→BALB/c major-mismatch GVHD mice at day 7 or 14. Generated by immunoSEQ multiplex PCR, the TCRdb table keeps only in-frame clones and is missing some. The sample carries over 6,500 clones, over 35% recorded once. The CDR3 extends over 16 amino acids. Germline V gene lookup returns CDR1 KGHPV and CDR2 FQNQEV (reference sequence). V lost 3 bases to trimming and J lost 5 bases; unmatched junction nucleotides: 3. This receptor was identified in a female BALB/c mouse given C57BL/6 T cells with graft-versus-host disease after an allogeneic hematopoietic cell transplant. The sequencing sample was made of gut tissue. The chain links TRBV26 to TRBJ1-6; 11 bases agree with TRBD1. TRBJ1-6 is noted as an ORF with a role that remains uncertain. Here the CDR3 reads CASSLGTGGNNSPLYF. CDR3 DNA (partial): TGTGCCAGCAGTCTTGGGACAGGGGGGAATAATTCGCCCCTCTAC.